Presented here are 27 T cell receptor beta chains from one specimen sequenced in a study of shared clonotypes between healthy human individuals. The table came from immunoSEQ multiplex PCR; TCRdb's copy has only in-frame clones and leaves some out. Here the sample spans about 2 million clones, approximately 95% being singletons. Naive CD8 cells lacked CD45RO, underwent positive selection for CCR7 and left out terminally differentiated effector memory CD45RA+ cells. Sequenced sample: naive CD8+ T cells sorted from blood. These receptors all stem from a man younger than 35 in good health.

The rearrangement joins TRBV6-5 to TRBJ1-2; no firm D call. Germline values: CDR1 MNHEY, CDR2 SVGAGI. This CDR3 comprises 15 residues. The V end lost 4 bases, the J end lost 5 bases, and 17 bases lay between the germline ends. This CDR3 reads CASSWPLELGYGYTF. The CDR3 coding sequence is TGTGCCAGCAGTTGGCCGCTGGAGTTGGGTTATGGCTACACCTTC.

The chain couples TRBV6-1 to TRBJ1-3; TRBD1 is a possible D gene (5 bases). Germline V gives CDR1 MNHNS, CDR2 SASEGT. This CDR3 is built from 16 residues. V was shortened by 3 bases and J by 1 base, with 13 bases between the two germline ends. The CDR3 reads CASSDGQGISGNTIYF. The CDR3 bases are TGTGCCAGCAGTGACGGTCAGGGAATATCTGGAAACACCATATATTTT.

The V and J genes are TRBV7-2 and TRBJ1-1; TRBD1 aligns across 12 bases. Germline V gene sequence: CDR1 SGHTA, CDR2 FQGNSA. The CDR3 runs to 15 residues. Trimming removed 5 bases from V and 4 bases from J; junction bases left unmatched: 5. The CDR3 region is CASSLGQGASTEAFF. CDR3 DNA: TGTGCCAGCAGCCTGGGACAGGGGGCGAGCACTGAAGCTTTCTTT.

The chain employs TRBV6-6 and TRBJ2-4; no definite D call. The CDR3 loop spans 15 amino acids. Germline V gives CDR1 MNHNY, CDR2 SVGAGI (reference sequence). Deletions cut 6 bases from V and 0 bases from J, with 12 bases between. As DNA, the CDR3 is TGTGCCAGCAGCCTCCAGGAACTAGCCAAAAACATTCAGTACTTC. It specifies CASSLQELAKNIQYF.

The chain uses TRBV7-6 and TRBJ2-7; 8 bases align to TRBD1. CDR1 and CDR2 (germline): SGHVS, FNYEAQ. The CDR3 is 17 residues long. With 3 bases clipped from V and 5 bases from J, the junction kept 15 bases outside the gene matches. The CDR3 nucleotides are TGTGCCAGCAGCTTTTTGGCGGATGGGACAGGACCCAACGAGCAGTACTTC. Encoded protein: CASSFLADGTGPNEQYF.

The chain has TRBV15 and TRBJ2-1; the match to TRBD1 covers 8 bases. The trim removed 5 bases at V and 5 bases at J, leaving 11 bases unmatched. Per the germline V gene, CDR1 is LNHNV and CDR2 is YYDKDF (reference sequence). The CDR3 has 16 residues. The CDR3 loop reads CATSQTGTGRNNEQFF. CDR3 nucleotide sequence: TGTGCCACCAGCCAGACCGGGACAGGCCGAAACAATGAGCAGTTCTTC.

This clone appeared a single time. The rearrangement joins TRBV4-1 to TRBJ2-3, with 9 bases aligning to TRBD2. The CDR3 covers 13 residues. Germline-derived CDR1 and CDR2 are MGHRA and YSYEKL. After removal of 5 bases from V and 8 bases from J, the junction contained 5 bases not matched to a gene. CDR3 sequence: CASSSGLASTQYF. CDR3 coding DNA: TGCGCCAGCAGCTCGGGACTAGCATCTACGCAGTATTTT.

The V gene is TRBV7-9, the J gene TRBJ2-7, with 11 nucleotides matching TRBD1. The CDR3 has 15 amino acids. CDR1 and CDR2 from the germline V gene are SEHNR and FQNEAQ (reference sequence). V lost 4 bases to trimming and J lost 2 bases; unmatched junction nucleotides: 4. The CDR3 spells CASSSGQGGTYEQYF. Here the CDR3 DNA reads TGTGCCAGCAGCTCGGGACAGGGGGGGACCTACGAGCAGTACTTC.

The V gene is TRBV5-6, the J gene TRBJ2-7; D unclear. Trimming stripped 2 bases from V and 6 bases from J, with 9 bases between. Germline-derived CDR1 and CDR2 are SGHDT and YYEEEE. The CDR3 contains 12 residues. This chain's CDR3 is CASSLYDFEQYF. CDR3 nucleotide sequence: TGTGCCAGCAGCTTATATGATTTCGAGCAGTACTTC.

The rearrangement uses TRBV2 and TRBJ2-7, with 14 bases aligning to TRBD2. The CDR3 is 15 amino acids. Trimming at V came to 3 bases and at J to 4 bases, leaving 2 bases not matched to a gene. Germline values: CDR1 SNHLY, CDR2 FYNNEI. DNA for the CDR3: TGTGCCAGCAGTGAGAGGACTAGCGGGGGGTACGAGCAGTACTTC. Amino acids: CASSERTSGGYEQYF.

V and J are TRBV2 and TRBJ1-1; D is unresolved. The V gene lost 6 bases and the J gene lost 6 bases, with 23 bases spanning the gap. The CDR3 runs to 16 residues. Germline CDR1 reads SNHLY; CDR2 reads FYNNEI. The CDR3 coding sequence is TGTGCCAGCAGGGAACTTGTACTGGGGTCGAAGCCTGAAGCTTTCTTT. Protein sequence: CASRELVLGSKPEAFF.

On this clone: The sample contains more than one DNA sequence encoding this CDR3. The chain couples TRBV4-1 to TRBJ2-7, with TRBD1 matching over 8 bases. There are 14 residues in the CDR3. J was trimmed by 4 bases and V by 1 base; bases with no gene match: 3. Germline-derived CDR1 and CDR2 are MGHRA and YSYEKL. The CDR3 DNA sequence: TGCGCCAGCAGCCAAGGGACAGGGTATTACGAGCAGTACTTC. Amino acid sequence: CASSQGTGYYEQYF.

J is TRBJ2-3 and V is TRBV15; 9 bases fit TRBD2. V gave up 0 bases and J gave up 5 bases; unmatched junction bases: 0. There are 14 residues in the CDR3. CDR1 LNHNV and CDR2 YYDKDF come from the germline V gene (reference sequence). For the CDR3, the DNA is TGTGCCACCAGCAGAGAGCGGGAGGGAGATACGCAGTATTTT. This sequence encodes CATSREREGDTQYF.

The chain uses TRBV4-1 and TRBJ2-1; D is unclear. Germline V gene data show CDR1 as MGHRA and CDR2 as YSYEKL. The CDR3 has 14 residues. Trimming removed 3 bases at V and 8 bases at J, with 14 bases between. CDR3 DNA: TGCGCCAGCAGCCATAATGCGAACACCGATGAGCAGTTCTTC. It specifies CASSHNANTDEQFF.

The rearrangement joins TRBV5-4 to TRBJ2-7; 13 nucleotides line up with TRBD2. Germline V gene data show CDR1 as SGHNT and CDR2 as YYREEE (reference sequence). After removal of 3 bases from V and 6 bases from J, the junction contained 15 bases not matched to a gene. The CDR3 has 18 amino acids. CDR3 amino acids: CASSSWTSGGSSGPEQYF. In DNA form, the CDR3 reads TGTGCCAGCAGCTCATGGACTAGCGGGGGCTCATCCGGCCCCGAGCAGTACTTC.

The chain links TRBV7-2 to TRBJ2-2; 13 bases match TRBD2. Losses at the gene ends were 2 bases for V and 3 bases for J; bases not matched to a gene: 6. The CDR3 contains 18 residues. Germline-derived CDR1 and CDR2 are SGHTA and FQGNSA. In DNA, the CDR3 is TGTGCCAGCAGCTTACCACCGGGACTAGCGGGATACACCGGGGAGCTGTTTTTT. Residues: CASSLPPGLAGYTGELFF.

This sequence joins TRBV9 and TRBJ2-3, with TRBD2 identical over 8 bases. CDR1 and CDR2 (germline): SGDLS, YYNGEE. The CDR3 totals 16 residues. Losses at the gene ends were 4 bases for V and 3 bases for J; bases not matched to a gene: 10. CDR3 loop: CASSPLYGRVTDTQYF. CDR3 DNA: TGTGCCAGCAGCCCCCTGTACGGGAGGGTGACAGATACGCAGTATTTT.

The rearrangement links TRBV4-1 to TRBJ1-1; tentative D call: TRBD1 (5 bases). This CDR3 is built from 15 residues. The V end was cut by 4 bases, the J end by 2 bases, with 14 bases between. Germline V gene lookup returns CDR1 MGHRA and CDR2 YSYEKL. The CDR3 spells CASSLGWGTNTEAFF. As DNA, the CDR3 is TGCGCCAGCAGCCTTGGGTGGGGGACCAACACTGAAGCTTTCTTT.

The chain carries TRBV28 and TRBJ2-2, with 7 bases that match TRBD2. V trimming: 2 bases; J trimming: 5 bases; junction bases outside the gene matches: 2. There are 14 residues in the CDR3. Looked up from germline, CDR1 is MDHEN and CDR2 is SYDVKM. The chain's CDR3 is CASSLKGGTGELFF. In DNA form, the CDR3 reads TGTGCCAGCAGTTTAAAGGGAGGGACCGGGGAGCTGTTTTTT.

Comment on this clone: At one end the junction does not follow the germline gene, possibly because of a read error. The J gene is TRBJ2-2, the V gene TRBV18; TRBD2 matches 7 bases. The CDR3 loop spans 15 amino acids. Germline V gene sequence: CDR1 KGHSH, CDR2 LQKENI. CDR3 protein: CASSPLGGGAGELFF. In DNA, the CDR3 is TGTGCAAGCTCACCTCTCGGCGGGGGAGCCGGGGAGCTGTTTTTT.

This chain joins TRBV21-1 and TRBJ2-1. TRBV21-1 is a recognized pseudogene. CDR3 size: 15 residues. This CDR3 is CASSNPHILRDLKFF. Written as DNA, the CDR3 is TGTGCCAGCAGCAATCCCCACATCCTCCGGGACCTAAAGTTCTTC.

The chain employs TRBV19 and TRBJ2-1; D possibly uses TRBD1 or TRBD2 (5 bases each). Germline V CDR1 and CDR2: LNHDA, SQIVND (reference sequence). This CDR3 contains 15 residues. V was clipped by 1 base and J by 0 bases, with 7 bases between them. The CDR3: CASSIVGVSYNEQFF. The CDR3 region has the DNA TGTGCCAGTAGTATAGTGGGGGTCTCCTACAATGAGCAGTTCTTC.

V usage is TRBV7-6 and J usage is TRBJ2-7, with D uncertain. Trimming removed 6 bases at V and 0 bases at J, with 12 bases between. This CDR3 spans 14 amino acids. Germline V lookup: CDR1 SGHVS, CDR2 FNYEAQ. The CDR3 DNA sequence: TGTGCCAGCAGTCCTTTTTTGGCCTCCTACGAGCAGTACTTC. It is translated as CASSPFLASYEQYF.

A single count supports this clone. The chain is built from TRBV7-9 and TRBJ2-2, with TRBD1 matching over 10 bases. The CDR3 sequence is 16 residues long. Germline CDR1 SEHNR, CDR2 FQNEAQ (reference sequence). The ends lost 5 bases at V and 6 bases at J; junction bases unmatched: 9. CDR3 sequence reads: CASSPLPGQGAGELFF. The CDR3 nucleotides read TGTGCCAGCAGCCCCTTGCCTGGACAGGGGGCCGGGGAGCTGTTTTTT.

The gene calls are TRBV28 and TRBJ1-6; D gene uncertain. Germline V gene data show CDR1 as MDHEN and CDR2 as SYDVKM. There are 14 residues in the CDR3. Deletions cut 3 bases from V and 4 bases from J, with 7 bases between. CDR3 coding DNA: TGTGCCAGCAGTTTTGGAGCTTATAATTCACCCCTCCACTTT. Amino acid sequence: CASSFGAYNSPLHF.

In the case of this clone: The same CDR3 arises from other DNA sequences in this sample as well. This rearrangement joins TRBV30 to TRBJ2-3; the match to TRBD1 covers 7 bases. V gave up 1 base and J gave up 2 bases; unmatched junction bases: 6. CDR3 length: 15 residues. Germline V CDR1 and CDR2: GTSNPN, SVGIG (reference sequence). CDR3 region: CAWSEGASSTDTQYF. The CDR3 DNA is TGTGCCTGGAGTGAGGGGGCATCCTCCACAGATACGCAGTATTTT.

This chain connects TRBV7-8 to TRBJ2-1, with D possibly TRBD1 on 5 matching bases. The germline gives CDR1 SGHVS, CDR2 FQNEAQ. Trimming took off 2 bases at V and 2 bases at J, with 16 bases between the two ends. The CDR3 length is 17 residues. The DNA of the CDR3 is TGTGCCAGCAGCTTAAACCCAGGGCAGACCACCTACAATGAGCAGTTCTTC. Amino acids: CASSLNPGQTTYNEQFF. The variable domain in full, completed from reference TRBV7-8 and TRBJ2-1, reads GAGVSQSPRYKVAKRGQDVALRCDPISGHVSLFWYQQALGQGPEFLTYFQNEAQLDKSGLPSDRFFAERPEGSVSTLKIQRTQQEDSAVYLCASSLNPGQTTYNEQFFGPGTRLTVL.